Listed below are T cell receptor beta chains from one sample, sequenced in a study of T-cell reconstitution after alpha-beta-depleted transplantation in children. TCRdb ran MiXCR on the PCR reads and lists one entry per CDR3 protein. The sample has about 260,000 distinct CDR3 sequences, around a tenth seen once. The sample consisted of peripheral blood, taken 180 days after TCRalphabeta/CD19-depleted stem cell transplant. The origin of the receptors is a male patient aged 2 to 9 who had a stem cell transplant for chronic granulomatous disease, so the T cells may come from the graft donor. CDR3s include the opening cysteine and the closing phenylalanine or tryptophan. The order of the fields is D gene, V gene, J gene, CDR3 protein. The D gene is left open where the match is weak.

d_gene: NA; v_gene: TRBV19; j_gene: TRBJ1-5; CDR3aa: CASSGSLSQPQHF
d_gene: NA; v_gene: TRBV20-1; j_gene: TRBJ2-7; CDR3aa: CSGNRDGLSYEQYF
d_gene: TRBD1; v_gene: TRBV20-1; j_gene: TRBJ2-3; CDR3aa: CSAHRRTGNTDTQYF
d_gene: NA; v_gene: TRBV20-1; j_gene: TRBJ2-3; CDR3aa: CCASRYRVGVGTDTQYF
d_gene: NA; v_gene: TRBV14; j_gene: TRBJ1-5; CDR3aa: CASSQGIGPYSNQPQHF
d_gene: TRBD2; v_gene: TRBV6-4; j_gene: TRBJ2-2; CDR3aa: CASSRLAGETGELVF
d_gene: NA; v_gene: TRBV19; j_gene: TRBJ2-1; CDR3aa: CASRNDNEQFF
d_gene: TRBD2; v_gene: TRBV7-2; j_gene: TRBJ2-5; CDR3aa: CASSPGLAGGLQETQYF
d_gene: NA; v_gene: TRBV7-6; j_gene: TRBJ2-3; CDR3aa: CASSLEGDTQYF
d_gene: NA; v_gene: TRBV23-1; j_gene: TRBJ2-1; CDR3aa: CASSQFDAKGSYNEQFF
d_gene: TRBD2; v_gene: TRBV7-2; j_gene: TRBJ2-7; CDR3aa: CASSLFGSGGAYEQYF
d_gene: NA; v_gene: TRBV28; j_gene: TRBJ1-3; CDR3aa: CASNAAHSGNTIYF
d_gene: NA; v_gene: TRBV20-1; j_gene: TRBJ1-2; CDR3aa: CSARTAKYGYTF
d_gene: NA; v_gene: TRBV6-1; j_gene: TRBJ2-7; CDR3aa: CASREGLPGGYEQYF
d_gene: NA; v_gene: TRBV11-2; j_gene: TRBJ2-3; CDR3aa: CASTTFPADTQYF
d_gene: NA; v_gene: TRBV21-1; j_gene: TRBJ2-1; CDR3aa: CASSKSGRASSYNEQFF
d_gene: TRBD1; v_gene: TRBV12-3/TRBV12-4; j_gene: TRBJ2-5; CDR3aa: CASSYDRDPRRETQYF
d_gene: NA; v_gene: TRBV7-6; j_gene: TRBJ2-1; CDR3aa: CASSPSHVSYNEQFF
d_gene: TRBD1; v_gene: TRBV12-3/TRBV12-4; j_gene: TRBJ1-4; CDR3aa: CASRDRGIEKLFF
d_gene: NA; v_gene: TRBV29-1; j_gene: TRBJ1-3; CDR3aa: CSVEGGGGNTIYF
d_gene: TRBD1; v_gene: TRBV12-3/TRBV12-4; j_gene: TRBJ1-3; CDR3aa: CASSETGPRNTIYF
d_gene: NA; v_gene: TRBV10-2; j_gene: TRBJ1-2; CDR3aa: CASSGSTYYGYTF
d_gene: NA; v_gene: TRBV27; j_gene: TRBJ2-2; CDR3aa: CASSLNSLTAGELFF
d_gene: NA; v_gene: TRBV4-3; j_gene: TRBJ1-1; CDR3aa: CASSPRTGATTFF
d_gene: TRBD1; v_gene: TRBV2; j_gene: TRBJ2-7; CDR3aa: CASSEQGAPPYEQYF
d_gene: NA; v_gene: TRBV5-4; j_gene: TRBJ2-1; CDR3aa: CASSLGIATYNEQFF
d_gene: NA; v_gene: TRBV5-1; j_gene: TRBJ2-7; CDR3aa: CASSLGSHEQYF
d_gene: NA; v_gene: TRBV25-1; j_gene: TRBJ1-1; CDR3aa: CASSEGLFTEAFF
d_gene: TRBD1; v_gene: TRBV6-1; j_gene: TRBJ1-4; CDR3aa: CASSEADRLGEKLFF
d_gene: NA; v_gene: TRBV7-2; j_gene: TRBJ1-6; CDR3aa: CASSLVAAGHDLRSPLHF
d_gene: TRBD1; v_gene: TRBV5-1; j_gene: TRBJ2-7; CDR3aa: CASSNRDRGGEQYF
d_gene: NA; v_gene: TRBV24-1; j_gene: TRBJ2-7; CDR3aa: CATRAGAAGAPCEQYF
d_gene: TRBD2; v_gene: TRBV12-3/TRBV12-4; j_gene: TRBJ2-7; CDR3aa: CASRSSGGAGEQYF
d_gene: NA; v_gene: TRBV7-6; j_gene: TRBJ2-1; CDR3aa: CASSVDLTNEQFF
d_gene: TRBD2; v_gene: TRBV7-8; j_gene: TRBJ2-1; CDR3aa: CASSRTSGRGEQFF
d_gene: TRBD1; v_gene: TRBV7-2; j_gene: TRBJ2-7; CDR3aa: CASSLVGTGAPYEQYF
d_gene: NA; v_gene: TRBV20-1; j_gene: TRBJ2-2; CDR3aa: CSARGASSRHTGELFF
d_gene: NA; v_gene: TRBV20-1; j_gene: TRBJ1-5; CDR3aa: CSARQGRNQPQHF
d_gene: NA; v_gene: TRBV19; j_gene: TRBJ2-3; CDR3aa: CASSMSSTDTQYF
d_gene: TRBD2; v_gene: TRBV4-2; j_gene: TRBJ2-5; CDR3aa: CASSRRTSGRGYQETQYF
d_gene: NA; v_gene: TRBV27; j_gene: TRBJ2-1; CDR3aa: CASSSPSGVYNEQFF